This T cell receptor (beta chain) comes out of a study of blood T cell repertoires in COVID-19. Study-level background: Donors in the United States, Italy and Spain gave samples during acute or convalescent COVID-19. Sample material is recorded as cDNA or gDNA derived from T cells, B-cell-depleted T cells, or PBMCs.

Per the original data handling: Amplification of reference gene primers was used by the study to estimate nucleated cell counts. Produced via immunoSEQ multiplex PCR; TCRdb's table is partial and in-frame only. The V and J calls and the clone size are those of that table, but D and trimming were determined from the DNA. The sample includes 35,000 to 45,000 clones, around nine tenths seen only once; the top ten take around 2.4%. Germline V gene data show CDR1 as MDHEN and CDR2 as SYDVKM. CDR3 length: 15 amino acids. V lost 3 bases and J lost 2, with 11 bases in between. The genes are TRBV28 and TRBJ1-5, with unresolved D. The sequenced material came from peripheral blood. The TCR was taken from a human donor in a cohort sampled during active COVID-19. The CDR3 sequence: CASSLEVVGNQPQHF. DNA for the CDR3: TGTGCCAGCAGTTTGGAGGTGGTGGGCAATCAGCCCCAGCATTTT.